The TCR beta chain under discussion was sequenced for a study of type 1 and type 2 diabetes patients. Study background: Donors were type 1 diabetes, type 2 diabetes, or nondiabetic controls.

Concerning this clonotype: Its antigen remains unidentified.

Amplification started from genomic DNA. A primer set of 30 forward and 13 reverse primers amplified the CDR3. MiXCR, applied by TCRdb to the multiplex PCR reads, yields one record per CDR3 protein. Altogether about 290,000 distinct CDR3 sequences are present, more than 40% being singletons, with the ten largest covering roughly 13%. General study results and limits: Type 2 diabetes patients had few highly-expanded CD4+ clones, median one. Unmatched age and gender across groups might bias interpretation.

Unmatched junction bases numbered 3, after V lost 5 bases and J lost 3 bases. This CDR3 has 13 amino acids. Germline CDR1 SEHNR, CDR2 FQNEAQ (reference sequence). The receptor was isolated from a man aged 18 to 30 with type 2 diabetes. The chain has TRBV7-9 and TRBJ1-2; TRBD1 matches at 7 bases. Sequenced input: peripheral blood mononuclear cells (PBMCs). CDR3 coding DNA: TGTGCCAGCAGCCAAGGGACAGACTATGGCTACACCTTC. It specifies CASSQGTDYGYTF.